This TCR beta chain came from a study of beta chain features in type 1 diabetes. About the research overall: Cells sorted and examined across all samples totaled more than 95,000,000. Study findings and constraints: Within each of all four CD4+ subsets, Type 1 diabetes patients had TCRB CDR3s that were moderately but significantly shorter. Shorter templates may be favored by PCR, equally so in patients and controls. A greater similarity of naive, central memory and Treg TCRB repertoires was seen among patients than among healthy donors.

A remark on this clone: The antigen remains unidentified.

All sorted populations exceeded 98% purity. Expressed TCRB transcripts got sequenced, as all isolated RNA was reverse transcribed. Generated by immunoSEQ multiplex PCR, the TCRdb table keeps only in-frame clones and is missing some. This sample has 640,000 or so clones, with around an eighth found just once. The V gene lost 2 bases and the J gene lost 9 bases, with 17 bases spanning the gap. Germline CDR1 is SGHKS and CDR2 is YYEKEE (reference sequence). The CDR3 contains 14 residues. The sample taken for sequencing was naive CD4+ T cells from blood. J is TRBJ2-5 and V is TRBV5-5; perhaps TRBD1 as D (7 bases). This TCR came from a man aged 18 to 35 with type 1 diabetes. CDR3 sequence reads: CASSLGQALAAQYF. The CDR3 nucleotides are TGTGCCAGCAGCTTAGGACAGGCCTTAGCGGCCCAGTACTTC. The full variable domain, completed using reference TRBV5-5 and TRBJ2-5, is DAGVTQSPTHLIKTRGQQVTLRCSPISGHKSVSWYQQVLGQGPQFIFQYYEKEERGRGNFPDRFSARQFPNYSSELNVNALLLGDSALYLCASSLGQALAAQYFGPGTRLLVL.